A single sample is the source of the 24 T cell receptor beta chains below, sequenced in a study of OX40 agonist ivuxolimab in advanced cancers. Assay used: immunoSEQ multiplex PCR; TCRdb lists only in-frame clones, some missing. The repertoire has fewer than 65,000 clones, 91% of them found once; the top ten carry less than 5%. Specimen: CD4+ or CD8+ T cells sorted from blood, collected in a trial of the OX40 agonist ivuxolimab. These receptors were collected from an adult with an advanced solid tumor such as melanoma, head and neck, liver or kidney cancer.

The chain employs TRBV7-6 and TRBJ2-7; D uncertain. The germline gives CDR1 SGHVS, CDR2 FNYEAQ. The germline V and J ends were trimmed by 6 bases and 0 bases, with 6 bases remaining between them. This CDR3 has 12 amino acids. CDR3 in amino acids: CASRGISYEQYF. The CDR3, as DNA: TGTGCCAGCAGGGGGATCTCCTACGAGCAGTACTTC.

This chain links TRBV10-3 with TRBJ1-2; D remains ambiguous. Deletions cut 6 bases from V and 8 bases from J, with 13 bases between. CDR3 length: 12 amino acids. CDR1 and CDR2 from the germline V gene are ENHRY and SYGVKD. The CDR3 sequence: CAIRPSTDGYTF. The CDR3, as DNA: TGTGCCATCAGGCCGTCAACGGACGGCTACACCTTC.

The chain couples TRBV6-1 to TRBJ2-1; TRBD2 matches 8 bases. Germline V CDR1 and CDR2: MNHNS, SASEGT. Trimming cost V 1 base and J 4 bases; bases outside gene matches: 9. This CDR3 region has 17 residues. CDR3 bases: TGTGCCAGCAGTGAAGAGTTAGGACTAGCCATTTACAATGAGCAGTTCTTC. Translated, it gives CASSEELGLAIYNEQFF.

The J gene is TRBJ1-2, the V gene TRBV11-3, with 7 bases lining up with TRBD1. Germline CDR1 is SGHNT and CDR2 is YENEEA. With 1 base clipped from V and 5 bases from J, the junction kept 7 bases outside the gene matches. The CDR3 extends over 15 amino acids. The CDR3 DNA reads TGTGCCAGCAGCTTAGCAGGCGACAGGGTTTATGGCTACACCTTC. Its protein is CASSLAGDRVYGYTF.

The rearrangement uses TRBV25-1 and TRBJ1-6, with D tentatively TRBD1 (6 bases). V shed 0 bases and J shed 9 bases, with 15 bases lying between them. Germline loops: CDR1 MGHDK, CDR2 SYGVNS. The CDR3 length is 16 residues. CDR3 sequence reads: CASSEYVGGAGSPLHF. DNA of the CDR3: TGTGCCAGCAGTGAATACGTCGGGGGGGCGGGTTCACCCCTCCACTTT.

This clone appeared a single time. V and J are TRBV6-5 and TRBJ2-3; D call uncertain. Germline V lookup: CDR1 MNHEY, CDR2 SVGAGI. This CDR3 comprises 15 residues. V lost 1 base, J lost 3 bases, and 11 bases lay in between. The DNA of the CDR3 is TGTGCCAGCAGTTACTGGGGTCGTGGAACAGATACGCAGTATTTT. Its translation: CASSYWGRGTDTQYF.

The rearrangement uses TRBV5-6 and TRBJ1-2, with 8 bases aligning to TRBD1. Germline CDR1 is SGHDT and CDR2 is YYEEEE. CDR3 size: 17 residues. Germline trimming cut 5 bases from V and 5 bases from J; bases unmatched to any gene: 17. The CDR3 DNA follows: TGTGCCAGCAGTAAAACCGGGACAGGAGGCTCCCTATATGGCTACACCTTC. This gives the protein CASSKTGTGGSLYGYTF. Full variable domain (missing parts from reference TRBV5-6 and TRBJ1-2): DAGVTQSPTHLIKTRGQQVTLRCSPKSGHDTVSWYQQALGQGPQFIFQYYEEEERQRGNFPDRFSGHQFPNYSSELNVNALLLGDSALYLCASSKTGTGGSLYGYTFGSGTRLTVV.

The V gene is TRBV4-3, the J gene TRBJ1-1; 7 bases match TRBD1. Germline lookup yields CDR1 LGHNA and CDR2 YSLEER. This CDR3 has 15 residues. V lost 4 bases and J lost 1; bases outside the gene matches: 6. The CDR3 coding sequence is TGCGCCAGCAGCCCTCGGACAGGCCAGAACACTGAAGCTTTCTTT. As protein: CASSPRTGQNTEAFF.

This rearrangement joins TRBV11-1 to TRBJ2-1; the D gene is possibly TRBD2 (5 bases). Germline V lookup: CDR1 SGHAT, CDR2 FQDESV (reference sequence). The CDR3 covers 16 residues. V lost 5 bases to trimming and J lost 7 bases, with 21 bases between them. The CDR3 sequence: CASSPDSWGAWNEQFF. CDR3 coding DNA: TGTGCCAGCAGCCCGGACTCCTGGGGAGCTTGGAATGAGCAGTTCTTC. The whole variable domain, remainder taken from reference TRBV11-1 and TRBJ2-1, is EAEVAQSPRYKITEKSQAVAFWCDPISGHATLYWYRQILGQGPELLVQFQDESVVDDSQLPKDRFSAERLKGVDSTLKIQPAELGDSAMYLCASSPDSWGAWNEQFFGPGTRLTVL.

V usage is TRBV6-1 and J usage is TRBJ1-5; tentative D call: TRBD1 (5 bases). CDR1 is MNHNS and CDR2 is SASEGT in the germline V gene. The V end lost 8 bases, the J end lost 2 bases, and 10 bases lay between the germline ends. This CDR3 region has 13 residues. Here the CDR3 DNA reads TGTGCCAGCTATTGGGGGGGCAATCAGCCCCAGCATTTT. This gives the protein CASYWGGNQPQHF.

This clone was detected only a few times. This rearrangement joins TRBV27 to TRBJ1-1; D ambiguous. The CDR3 spans 13 residues. CDR1 MNHEY and CDR2 SMNVEV come from the germline V gene (reference sequence). V gave up 6 bases and J gave up 0 bases, with 8 bases separating them. CDR3 amino acids: CASSLQVNTEAFF. The CDR3 DNA reads TGTGCCAGCAGCCTTCAAGTGAACACTGAAGCTTTCTTT.

The chain is built from TRBV4-2 and TRBJ2-7; the match to TRBD2 covers 8 bases. With 0 bases clipped from V and 3 bases from J, the junction kept 13 bases outside the gene matches. The V gene's germline CDR1 is LGHNA and CDR2 YNFKEQ. CDR3 length equals 18 residues. The CDR3: CASSQDVTSGYRLYEQYF. CDR3 coding DNA: TGTGCCAGCAGCCAAGATGTCACTAGCGGATATCGGCTCTACGAGCAGTACTTC.

V usage is TRBV7-9 and J usage is TRBJ2-3; D is possibly TRBD1 (5 bases). CDR3 length: 16 amino acids. V lost 5 bases to trimming and J lost 4 bases, with 19 bases between them. Germline loops: CDR1 SEHNR, CDR2 FQNEAQ (reference sequence). This CDR3 reads CASSVSVGVGPDTQYF. The CDR3 DNA reads as TGTGCCAGCAGCGTCAGTGTAGGAGTGGGGCCAGATACGCAGTATTTT.

The rearrangement uses TRBV4-1 and TRBJ2-7; 7 bases are shared with TRBD2. Germline assignment: CDR1 MGHRA and CDR2 YSYEKL. Trimming cost V 0 bases and J 3 bases; bases outside gene matches: 8. The CDR3 has 16 residues. The CDR3 nucleotides are TGCGCCAGCAGCCAAGATCACGGGAGGTCATACTACGAGCAGTACTTC. It codes for CASSQDHGRSYYEQYF.

V gene TRBV10-3 combines with J gene TRBJ2-1; 8 bases line up with TRBD2. Germline V gene sequence: CDR1 ENHRY, CDR2 SYGVKD. With V trimmed by 2 bases and J by 1 base, 4 bases remained unmatched. This CDR3 is 16 amino acids long. The chain's CDR3 is CAISEGGLVSYNEQFF. The CDR3 nucleotides read TGTGCCATCAGTGAGGGGGGACTAGTGTCCTACAATGAGCAGTTCTTC.

This clone was detected once. The rearrangement uses TRBV10-2 and TRBJ2-7; TRBD2 agrees at 8 bases. Germline CDR1 is WSHSY and CDR2 is SAAADI. V lost 1 base to trimming and J lost 0 bases; unmatched junction nucleotides: 5. The CDR3 runs 16 residues. CDR3 in amino acids: CASSEFVAGRSYEQYV. Written as DNA, the CDR3 is TGCGCCAGCAGTGAGTTTGTAGCGGGGCGCTCCTACGAGCAGTACGTC.

The chain couples TRBV13 to TRBJ2-1; D gene unclear. The V gene lost 3 bases and the J gene lost 10 bases, with 10 bases spanning the gap. CDR1 and CDR2 (germline): PRHDT, FYEKMQ (reference sequence). The CDR3 is made up of 12 amino acids. The CDR3 coding sequence is TGTGCCAGCAGCTTGAGTGGGGTAGAGCAGTTCTTC. Residues: CASSLSGVEQFF.

The chain joins TRBV29-1 to TRBJ1-2, with unresolved D. The CDR3 has 12 amino acids. CDR1 is SQVTM, CDR2 ANQGSEA, per germline. V was shortened by 3 bases and J by 5 bases, with 10 bases between the two germline ends. This CDR3 reads CSVELLYYGYTF. DNA for the CDR3: TGCAGCGTTGAGCTTCTTTATTATGGCTACACCTTC.

This sequence joins TRBV13 and TRBJ1-1; D not certain. Trimming shortened V by 5 bases and J by 3 bases, and 16 bases separated the two germline ends. The CDR3 has 15 residues. The germline V gene has CDR1 PRHDT and CDR2 FYEKMQ (reference sequence). CDR3 loop: CASSHIIGSYTEAFF. CDR3 DNA: TGTGCCAGCAGCCATATTATAGGCAGTTACACTGAAGCTTTCTTT.

This clone was seen just once. The chain uses TRBV6-5 and TRBJ2-6; D might be TRBD1 (6 bases). This CDR3 region has 15 residues. The germline V gene encodes CDR1 MNHEY and CDR2 SVGAGI. Trimming took 2 bases from V and 2 from J, leaving 7 bases between them. CDR3 sequence: CASSYNRAGANVLTF. The CDR3 DNA reads TGTGCCAGCAGTTACAACAGGGCTGGGGCCAACGTCCTGACTTTC.

The chain joins TRBV6-5 to TRBJ1-3; D unclear. The CDR3 sequence is 13 residues long. With 10 bases removed from V and 1 base from J, the gap between germline ends came to 11 bases. In germline, CDR1 is MNHEY, CDR2 SVGAGI. The CDR3 bases are TGTGCCACCCTCGCGGCGTCTGGAAACACCATATATTTT. It specifies CATLAASGNTIYF.

A single count supports this clone. V and J are TRBV28 and TRBJ2-7; 13 positions agree with TRBD2. Germline-derived CDR1 and CDR2 are MDHEN and SYDVKM. The ends lost 9 bases at V and 2 bases at J; junction bases unmatched: 4. The length of the CDR3 is 14 residues. CDR3 loop: CARGGLAGAYEQYF. As DNA, the CDR3 is TGTGCCAGGGGAGGACTAGCGGGAGCCTACGAGCAGTACTTC.

This chain joins TRBV4-1 and TRBJ1-5; D call uncertain. The CDR3 length is 13 residues. V was shortened by 2 bases and J by 5 bases, with 7 bases between the two germline ends. Germline CDR1 and CDR2: MGHRA and YSYEKL. The DNA for the CDR3 is TGCGCCAGCAGCCAAACTCGCGATCAGCCCCAGCATTTT. As protein: CASSQTRDQPQHF.

The chain uses TRBV27 and TRBJ2-3; weak D call: TRBD1 (6 bases). Germline-derived CDR1 and CDR2 are MNHEY and SMNVEV (reference sequence). The CDR3 is 15 amino acids. V was cut by 6 bases and J by 4 bases, with 17 bases left in between. The DNA of the CDR3 is TGTGCCAGCAGCGTTCTTGGGGGCGATGCAGATACGCAGTATTTT. It translates to CASSVLGGDADTQYF.